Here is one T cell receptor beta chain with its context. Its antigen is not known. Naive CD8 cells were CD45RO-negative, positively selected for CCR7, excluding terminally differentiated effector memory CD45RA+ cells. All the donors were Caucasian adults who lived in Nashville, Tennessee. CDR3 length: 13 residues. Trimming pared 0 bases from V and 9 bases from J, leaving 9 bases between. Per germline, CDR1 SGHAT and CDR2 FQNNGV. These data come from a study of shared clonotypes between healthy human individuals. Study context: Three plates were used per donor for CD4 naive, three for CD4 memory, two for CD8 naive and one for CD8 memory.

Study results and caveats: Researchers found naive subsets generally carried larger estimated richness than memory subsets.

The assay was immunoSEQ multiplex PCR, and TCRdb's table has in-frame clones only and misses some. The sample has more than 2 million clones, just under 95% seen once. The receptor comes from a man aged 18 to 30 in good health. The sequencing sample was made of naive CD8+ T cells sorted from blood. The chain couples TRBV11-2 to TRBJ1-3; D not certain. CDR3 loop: CASSLDPLGTIYF. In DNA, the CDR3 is TGTGCCAGCAGCTTAGACCCTCTGGGCACCATATATTTT. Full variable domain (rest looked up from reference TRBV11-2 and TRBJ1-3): EAGVAQSPRYKIIEKRQSVAFWCNPISGHATLYWYQQILGQGPKLLIQFQNNGVVDDSQLPKDRFSAERLKGVDSTLKIQPAKLEDSAVYLCASSLDPLGTIYFGEGSWLTVV.